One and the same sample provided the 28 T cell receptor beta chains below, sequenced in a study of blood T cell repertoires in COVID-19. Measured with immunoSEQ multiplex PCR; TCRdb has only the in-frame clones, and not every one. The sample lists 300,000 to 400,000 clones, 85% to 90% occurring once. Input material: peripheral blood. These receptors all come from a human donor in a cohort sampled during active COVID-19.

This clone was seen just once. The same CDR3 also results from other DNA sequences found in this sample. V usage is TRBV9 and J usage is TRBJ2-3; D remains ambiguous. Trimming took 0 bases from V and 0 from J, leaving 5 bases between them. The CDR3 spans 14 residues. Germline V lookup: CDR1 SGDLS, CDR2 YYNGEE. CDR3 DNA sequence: TGTGCCAGCAGCGTAGGGCTTAGCACAGATACGCAGTATTTT. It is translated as CASSVGLSTDTQYF.

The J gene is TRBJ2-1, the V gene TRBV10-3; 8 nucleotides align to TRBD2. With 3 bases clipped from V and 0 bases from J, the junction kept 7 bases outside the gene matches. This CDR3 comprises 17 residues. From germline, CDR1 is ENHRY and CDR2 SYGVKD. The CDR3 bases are TGTGCCATCAGTGACCAAAGCGGGGGAAGCTCCTACAATGAGCAGTTCTTC. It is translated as CAISDQSGGSSYNEQFF.

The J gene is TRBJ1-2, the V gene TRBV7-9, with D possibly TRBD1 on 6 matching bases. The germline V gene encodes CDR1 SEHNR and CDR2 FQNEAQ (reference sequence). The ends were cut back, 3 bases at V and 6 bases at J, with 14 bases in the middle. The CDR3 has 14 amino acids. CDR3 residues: CASSFRQVPDGYTF. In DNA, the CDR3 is TGTGCCAGCAGCTTTAGACAGGTTCCGGATGGCTACACCTTC.

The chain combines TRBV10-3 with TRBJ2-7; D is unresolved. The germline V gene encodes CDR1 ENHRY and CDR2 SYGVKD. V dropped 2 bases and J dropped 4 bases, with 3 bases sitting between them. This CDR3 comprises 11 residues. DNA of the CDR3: TGTGCCATCAGTGAGGCGTACGAGCAGTACTTC. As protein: CAISEAYEQYF.

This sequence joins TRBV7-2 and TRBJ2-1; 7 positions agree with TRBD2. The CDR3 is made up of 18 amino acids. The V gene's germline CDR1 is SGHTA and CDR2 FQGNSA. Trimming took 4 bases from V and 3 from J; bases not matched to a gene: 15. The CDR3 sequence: CASSSQGTSGVGYNEQFF. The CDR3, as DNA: TGTGCCAGCAGCTCCCAAGGCACGAGCGGGGTCGGCTACAATGAGCAGTTCTTC.

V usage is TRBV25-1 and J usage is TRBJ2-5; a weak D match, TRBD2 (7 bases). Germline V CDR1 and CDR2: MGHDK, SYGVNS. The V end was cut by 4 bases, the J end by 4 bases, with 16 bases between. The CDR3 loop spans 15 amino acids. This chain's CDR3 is CASSGSGGGGETQYF. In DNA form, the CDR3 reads TGTGCCAGCAGTGGGAGTGGCGGGGGCGGAGAGACCCAGTACTTC. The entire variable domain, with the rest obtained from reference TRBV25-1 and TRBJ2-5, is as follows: EADIYQTPRYLVIGTGKKITLECSQTMGHDKMYWYQQDPGMELHLIHYSYGVNSTEKGDLSSESTVSRIRTEHFPLTLESARPSHTSQYLCASSGSGGGGETQYFGPGTRLLVL.

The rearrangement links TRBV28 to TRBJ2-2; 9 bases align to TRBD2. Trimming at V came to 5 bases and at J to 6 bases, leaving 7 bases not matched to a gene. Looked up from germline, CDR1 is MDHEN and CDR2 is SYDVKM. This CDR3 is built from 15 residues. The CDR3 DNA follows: TGTGCCAGCAGTCGCAGCGGGAGGAGCGCCGGGGAGCTGTTTTTT. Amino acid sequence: CASSRSGRSAGELFF.

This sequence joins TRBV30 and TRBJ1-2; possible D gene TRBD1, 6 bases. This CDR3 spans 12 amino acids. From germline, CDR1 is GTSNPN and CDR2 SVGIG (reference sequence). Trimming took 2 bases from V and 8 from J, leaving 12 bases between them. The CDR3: CAWSIGGDGYTF. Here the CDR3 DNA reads TGTGCCTGGAGTATAGGGGGTGACGGCTACACCTTC.

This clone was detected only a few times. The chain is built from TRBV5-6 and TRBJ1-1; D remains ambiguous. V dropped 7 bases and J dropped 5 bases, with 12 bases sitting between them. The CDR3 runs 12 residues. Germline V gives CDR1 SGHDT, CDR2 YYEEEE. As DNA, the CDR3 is TGTGCCAGCGCTAACAGCCGGACTGAAGCTTTCTTT. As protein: CASANSRTEAFF.

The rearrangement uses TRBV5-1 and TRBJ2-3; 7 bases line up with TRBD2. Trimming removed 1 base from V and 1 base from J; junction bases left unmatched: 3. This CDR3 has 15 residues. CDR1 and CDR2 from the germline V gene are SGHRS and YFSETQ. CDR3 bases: TGCGCCAGCAGCTTGAGCCGGGGGGGCACAGATACGCAGTATTTT. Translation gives CASSLSRGGTDTQYF.

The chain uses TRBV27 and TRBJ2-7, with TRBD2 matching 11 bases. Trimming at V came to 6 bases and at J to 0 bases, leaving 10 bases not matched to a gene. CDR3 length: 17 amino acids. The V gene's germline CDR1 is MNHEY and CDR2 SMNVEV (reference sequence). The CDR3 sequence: CASSLRLTSGSSYEQYF. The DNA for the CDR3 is TGTGCCAGCAGCCTCCGGCTAACTAGCGGGAGCTCCTACGAGCAGTACTTC.

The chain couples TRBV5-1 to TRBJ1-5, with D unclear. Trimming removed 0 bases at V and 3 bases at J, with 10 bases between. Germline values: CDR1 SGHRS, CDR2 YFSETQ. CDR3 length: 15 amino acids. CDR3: CASSLAGFINQPQHF. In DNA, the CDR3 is TGCGCCAGCAGCTTGGCCGGGTTTATCAATCAGCCCCAGCATTTT.

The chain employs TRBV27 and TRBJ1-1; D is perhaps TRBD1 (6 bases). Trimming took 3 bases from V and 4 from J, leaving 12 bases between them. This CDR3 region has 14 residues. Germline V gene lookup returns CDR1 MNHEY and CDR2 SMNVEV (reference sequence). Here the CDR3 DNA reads TGTGCCAGCAGTTTTACAGGGAGAGCCACTGAAGCTTTCTTT. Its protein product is CASSFTGRATEAFF.

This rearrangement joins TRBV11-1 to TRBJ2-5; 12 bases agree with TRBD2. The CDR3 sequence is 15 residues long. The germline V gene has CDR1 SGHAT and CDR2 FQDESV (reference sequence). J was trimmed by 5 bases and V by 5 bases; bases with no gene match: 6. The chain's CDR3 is CASSHSSGGGETQYF. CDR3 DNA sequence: TGTGCCAGCAGCCATTCTAGCGGGGGGGGTGAGACCCAGTACTTC.

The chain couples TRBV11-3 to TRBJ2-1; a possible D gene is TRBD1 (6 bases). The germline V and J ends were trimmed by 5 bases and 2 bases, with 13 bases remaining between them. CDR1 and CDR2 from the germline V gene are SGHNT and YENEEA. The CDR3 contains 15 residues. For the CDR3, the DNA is TGTGCCAGCAGCCCAGGACAGAGAACCTACAATGAGCAGTTCTTC. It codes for CASSPGQRTYNEQFF. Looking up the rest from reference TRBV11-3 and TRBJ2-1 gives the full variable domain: EAGVVQSPRYKIIEKKQPVAFWCNPISGHNTLYWYLQNLGQGPELLIRYENEEAVDDSQLPKDRFSAERLKGVDSTLKIQPAELGDSAVYLCASSPGQRTYNEQFFGPGTRLTVL.

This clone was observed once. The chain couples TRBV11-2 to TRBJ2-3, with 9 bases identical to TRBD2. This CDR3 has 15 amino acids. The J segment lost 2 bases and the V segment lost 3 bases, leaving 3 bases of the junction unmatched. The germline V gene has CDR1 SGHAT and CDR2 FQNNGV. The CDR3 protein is CASSFSSGNTDTQYF. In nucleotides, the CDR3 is TGTGCCAGCAGCTTCTCTAGCGGGAACACAGATACGCAGTATTTT.

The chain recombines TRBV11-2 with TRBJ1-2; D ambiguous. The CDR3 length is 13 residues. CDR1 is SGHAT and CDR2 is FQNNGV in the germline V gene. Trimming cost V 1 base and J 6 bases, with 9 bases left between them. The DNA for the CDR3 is TGTGCCAGCAGCTTAGGTCGGGGAGATGGCTACACCTTC. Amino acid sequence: CASSLGRGDGYTF.

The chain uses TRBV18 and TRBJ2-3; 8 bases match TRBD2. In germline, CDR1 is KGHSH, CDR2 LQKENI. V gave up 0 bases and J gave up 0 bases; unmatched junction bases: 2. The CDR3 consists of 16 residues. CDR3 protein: CASSPPSGASTDTQYF. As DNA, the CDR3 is TGTGCCAGCTCACCACCTAGCGGGGCTAGCACAGATACGCAGTATTTT.

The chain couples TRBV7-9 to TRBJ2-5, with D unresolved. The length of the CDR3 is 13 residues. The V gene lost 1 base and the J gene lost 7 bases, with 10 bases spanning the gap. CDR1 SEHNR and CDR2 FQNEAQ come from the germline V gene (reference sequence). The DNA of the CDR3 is TGTGCCAGCAGCTTAGACTCCGAGGCGACCCAGTACTTC. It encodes CASSLDSEATQYF.

The CDR3, as DNA: TGTGCCAGCAGCTTACTCCAGGGGGCCTCCACTGAAGCTTTCTTT. The encoded protein is CASSLLQGASTEAFF. The chain combines TRBV13 with TRBJ1-1; the match to TRBD1 covers 8 bases. This CDR3 has 15 amino acids. Germline assignment: CDR1 PRHDT and CDR2 FYEKMQ (reference sequence). Trimming removed 2 bases from V and 4 bases from J; junction bases left unmatched: 6. Full variable domain (remainder filled in from reference TRBV13 and TRBJ1-1): AAGVIQSPRHLIKEKRETATLKCYPIPRHDTVYWYQQGPGQDPQFLISFYEKMQSDKGSIPDRFSAQQFSDYHSELNMSSLELGDSALYFCASSLLQGASTEAFFGQGTRLTVV.

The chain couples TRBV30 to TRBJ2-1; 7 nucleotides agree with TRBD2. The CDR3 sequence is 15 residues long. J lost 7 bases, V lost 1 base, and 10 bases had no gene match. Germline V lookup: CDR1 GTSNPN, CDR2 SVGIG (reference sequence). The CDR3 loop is CAWSALALGENEQFF. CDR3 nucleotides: TGTGCCTGGAGTGCACTAGCGCTCGGCGAAAATGAGCAGTTCTTC. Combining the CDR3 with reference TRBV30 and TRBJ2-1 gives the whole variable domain SQTIHQWPATLVQPVGSPLSLECTVEGTSNPNLYWYRQAAGRGLQLLFYSVGIGQISSEVPQNLSASRPQDRQFILSSKKLLLSDSGFYLCAWSALALGENEQFFGPGTRLTVL.

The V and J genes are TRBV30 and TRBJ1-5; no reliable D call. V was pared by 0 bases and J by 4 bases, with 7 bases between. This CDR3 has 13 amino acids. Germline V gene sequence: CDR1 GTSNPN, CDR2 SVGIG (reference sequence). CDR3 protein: CAWSVGQNQPQHF. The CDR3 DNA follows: TGTGCCTGGAGTGTTGGGCAGAATCAGCCCCAGCATTTT.

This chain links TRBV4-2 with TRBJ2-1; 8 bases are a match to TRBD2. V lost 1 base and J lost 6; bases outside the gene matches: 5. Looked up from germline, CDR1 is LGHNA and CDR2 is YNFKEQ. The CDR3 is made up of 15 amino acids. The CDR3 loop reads CASSQVLAETNEQFF. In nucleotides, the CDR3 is TGTGCCAGCAGCCAAGTACTAGCGGAGACCAATGAGCAGTTCTTC.

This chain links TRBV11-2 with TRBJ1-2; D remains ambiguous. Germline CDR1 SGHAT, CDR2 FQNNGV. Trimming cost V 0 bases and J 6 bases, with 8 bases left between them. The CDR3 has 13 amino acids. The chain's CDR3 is CASSLDSVNGYTF. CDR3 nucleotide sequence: TGTGCCAGCAGCTTAGATTCTGTTAATGGCTACACCTTC.

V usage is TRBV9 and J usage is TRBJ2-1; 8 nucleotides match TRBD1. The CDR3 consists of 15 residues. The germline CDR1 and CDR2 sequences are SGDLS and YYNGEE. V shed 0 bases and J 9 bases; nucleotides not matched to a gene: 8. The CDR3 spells CASSVETGERGEQFF. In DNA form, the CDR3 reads TGTGCCAGCAGCGTAGAGACAGGGGAGCGAGGTGAGCAGTTCTTC.

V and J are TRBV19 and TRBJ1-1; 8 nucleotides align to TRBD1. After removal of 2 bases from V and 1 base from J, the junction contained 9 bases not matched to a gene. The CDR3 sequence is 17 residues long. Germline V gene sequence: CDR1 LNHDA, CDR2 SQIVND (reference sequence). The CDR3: CASSIRQGRAQNTEAFF. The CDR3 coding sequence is TGTGCCAGTAGTATAAGACAGGGGCGAGCACAGAACACTGAAGCTTTCTTT.

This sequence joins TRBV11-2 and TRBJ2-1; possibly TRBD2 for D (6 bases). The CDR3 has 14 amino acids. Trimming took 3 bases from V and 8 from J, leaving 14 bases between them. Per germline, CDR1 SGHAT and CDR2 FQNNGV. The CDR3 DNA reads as TGTGCCAGCAGCTTCGGAGGGCATCGGGATGAGCAGTTCTTC. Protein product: CASSFGGHRDEQFF.

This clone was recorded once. CDR3 DNA sequence: TGTGCCTGGAGTGTTTGGGGGAGGGATTACAATGAGCAGTTCTTC. This codes for CAWSVWGRDYNEQFF. V gene TRBV30 combines with J gene TRBJ2-1, with 7 nucleotides matching TRBD2. Germline V gene data show CDR1 as GTSNPN and CDR2 as SVGIG (reference sequence). CDR3 length equals 15 residues. The ends lost 0 bases at V and 4 bases at J; junction bases unmatched: 6.